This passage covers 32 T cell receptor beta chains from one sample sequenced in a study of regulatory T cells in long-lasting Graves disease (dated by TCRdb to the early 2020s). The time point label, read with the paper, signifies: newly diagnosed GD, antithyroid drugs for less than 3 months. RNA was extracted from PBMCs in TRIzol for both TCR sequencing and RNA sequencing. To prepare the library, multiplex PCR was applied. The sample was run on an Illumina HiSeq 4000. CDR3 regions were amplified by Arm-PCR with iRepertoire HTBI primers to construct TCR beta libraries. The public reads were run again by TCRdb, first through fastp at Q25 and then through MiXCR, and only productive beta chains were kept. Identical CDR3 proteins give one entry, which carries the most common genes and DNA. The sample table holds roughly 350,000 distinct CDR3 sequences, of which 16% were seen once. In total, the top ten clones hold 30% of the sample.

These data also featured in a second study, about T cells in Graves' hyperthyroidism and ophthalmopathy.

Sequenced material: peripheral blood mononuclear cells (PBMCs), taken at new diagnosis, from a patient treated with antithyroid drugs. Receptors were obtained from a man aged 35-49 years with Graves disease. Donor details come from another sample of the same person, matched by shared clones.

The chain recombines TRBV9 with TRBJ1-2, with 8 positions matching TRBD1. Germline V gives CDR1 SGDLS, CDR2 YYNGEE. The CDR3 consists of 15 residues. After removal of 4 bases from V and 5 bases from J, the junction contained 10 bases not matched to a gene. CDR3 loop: CASSPWTGYQYGYTF. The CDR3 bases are TGTGCCAGCAGCCCGTGGACAGGGTATCAATATGGCTACACCTTC. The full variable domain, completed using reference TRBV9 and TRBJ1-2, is DSGVTQTPKHLITATGQRVTLRCSPRSGDLSVYWYQQSLDQGLQFLIQYYNGEERAKGNILERFSAQQFPDLHSELNLSSLELGDSALYFCASSPWTGYQYGYTFGSGTRLTVV.

The CDR3 region has the DNA TGTGCCAGCAGCATCCGGGACAAGGTACCCTACAATGAGCAGTTCTTC. This translates into CASSIRDKVPYNEQFF. V and J are TRBV3-1 and TRBJ2-1; a possible D gene is TRBD1 (6 bases). V was trimmed by 5 bases and J by 2 bases, leaving 16 bases between them. Germline CDR1 LGHDT, CDR2 YNNKEL (reference sequence). The length of the CDR3 is 16 residues.

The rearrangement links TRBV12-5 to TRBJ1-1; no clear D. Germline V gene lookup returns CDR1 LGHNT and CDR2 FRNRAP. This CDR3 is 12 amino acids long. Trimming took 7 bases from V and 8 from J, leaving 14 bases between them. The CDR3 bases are TGTGCTAGTGCCCTCGAAGGACGAGAAGCTTTCTTT. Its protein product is CASALEGREAFF. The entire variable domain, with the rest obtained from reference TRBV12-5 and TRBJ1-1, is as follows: DARVTQTPRHKVTEMGQEVTMRCQPILGHNTVFWYRQTMMQGLELLAYFRNRAPLDDSGMPKDRFSAEMPDATLATLKIQPSEPRDSAVYFCASALEGREAFFGQGTRLTVV.

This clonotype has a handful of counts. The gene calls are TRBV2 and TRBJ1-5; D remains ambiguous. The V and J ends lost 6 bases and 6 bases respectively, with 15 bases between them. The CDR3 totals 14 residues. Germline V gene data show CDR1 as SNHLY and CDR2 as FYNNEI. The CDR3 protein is CASRGRERGQPQHF. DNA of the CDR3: TGTGCCAGCAGGGGAAGGGAGCGAGGTCAGCCCCAGCATTTT.

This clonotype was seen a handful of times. CDR3 bases: TGTGCCAGCAGCTCGCGGAACGGGGAGCTGTTTTTT. Its translation: CASSSRNGELFF. This chain connects TRBV7-3 to TRBJ2-2; D is unclear. In germline, CDR1 is SGHTA, CDR2 FQGTGA. CDR3 size: 12 residues. The germline V and J ends were trimmed by 4 bases and 7 bases, with 7 bases remaining between them.

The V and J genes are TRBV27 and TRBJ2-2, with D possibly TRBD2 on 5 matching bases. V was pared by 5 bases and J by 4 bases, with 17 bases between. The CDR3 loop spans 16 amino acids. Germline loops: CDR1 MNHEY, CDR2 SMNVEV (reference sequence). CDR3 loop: CASSRRRGPVTGELFF. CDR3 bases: TGTGCCAGCAGTCGGCGACGGGGTCCAGTCACCGGGGAGCTGTTTTTT.

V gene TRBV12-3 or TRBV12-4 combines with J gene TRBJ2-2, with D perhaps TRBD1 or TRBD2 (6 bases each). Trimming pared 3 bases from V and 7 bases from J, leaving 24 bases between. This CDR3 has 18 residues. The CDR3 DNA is TGTGCCAGCAGTTTTGGGGAGGTGACAGGTGGGACCCACGGGGAGCTGTTTTTT. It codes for CASSFGEVTGGTHGELFF.

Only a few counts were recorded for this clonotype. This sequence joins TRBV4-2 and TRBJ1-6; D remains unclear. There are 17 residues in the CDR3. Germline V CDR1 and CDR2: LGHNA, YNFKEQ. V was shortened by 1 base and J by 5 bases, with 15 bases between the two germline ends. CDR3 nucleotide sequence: TGTGCCAGCAGCCAAGTTGTACAGCGGACTAATAATTCACCCCTCCACTTT. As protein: CASSQVVQRTNNSPLHF.

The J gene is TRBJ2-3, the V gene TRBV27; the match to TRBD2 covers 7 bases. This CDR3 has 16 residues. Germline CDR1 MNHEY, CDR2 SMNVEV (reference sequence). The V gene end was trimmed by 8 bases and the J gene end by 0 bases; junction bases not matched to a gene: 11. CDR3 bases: TGTGCCAGCTCAGGACCCGCTAGCGGTAGCACAGATACGCAGTATTTT. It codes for CASSGPASGSTDTQYF.

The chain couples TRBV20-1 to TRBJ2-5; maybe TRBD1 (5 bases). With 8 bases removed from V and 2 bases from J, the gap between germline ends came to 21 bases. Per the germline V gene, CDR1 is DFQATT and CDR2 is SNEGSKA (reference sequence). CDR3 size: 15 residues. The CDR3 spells CSPSPRRAVQETQYF. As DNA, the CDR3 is TGCAGTCCCTCGCCCCGCAGGGCAGTACAAGAGACCCAGTACTTC.

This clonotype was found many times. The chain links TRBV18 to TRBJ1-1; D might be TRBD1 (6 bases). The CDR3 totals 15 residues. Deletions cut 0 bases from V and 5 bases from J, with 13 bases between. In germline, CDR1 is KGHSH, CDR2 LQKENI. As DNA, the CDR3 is TGTGCCAGCTCACCACCGAGGGGACAACTTACTGAAGCTTTCTTT. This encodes CASSPPRGQLTEAFF.

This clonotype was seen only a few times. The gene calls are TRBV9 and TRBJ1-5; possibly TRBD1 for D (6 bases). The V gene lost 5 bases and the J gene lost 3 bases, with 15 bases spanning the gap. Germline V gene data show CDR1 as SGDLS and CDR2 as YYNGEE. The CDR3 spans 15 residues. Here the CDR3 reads CASSRGGGTNQPQHF. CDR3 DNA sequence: TGTGCCAGCAGTCGGGGAGGGGGAACCAATCAGCCCCAGCATTTT.

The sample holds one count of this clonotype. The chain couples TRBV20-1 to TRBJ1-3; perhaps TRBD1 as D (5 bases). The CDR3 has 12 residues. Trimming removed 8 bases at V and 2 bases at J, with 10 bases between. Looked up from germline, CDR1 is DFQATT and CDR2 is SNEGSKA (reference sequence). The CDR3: CSQAGAGNTIYF. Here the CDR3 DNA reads TGCAGTCAAGCGGGGGCTGGAAACACCATATATTTT.

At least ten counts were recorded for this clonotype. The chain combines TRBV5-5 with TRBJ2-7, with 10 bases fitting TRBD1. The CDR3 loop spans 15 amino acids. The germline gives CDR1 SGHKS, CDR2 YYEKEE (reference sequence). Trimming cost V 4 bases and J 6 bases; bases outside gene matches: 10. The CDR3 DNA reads TGTGCCAGCAGCCAACATGGGACAGGGGAAAGCGAGCAGTACTTC. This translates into CASSQHGTGESEQYF. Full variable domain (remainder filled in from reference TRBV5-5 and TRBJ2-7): DAGVTQSPTHLIKTRGQQVTLRCSPISGHKSVSWYQQVLGQGPQFIFQYYEKEERGRGNFPDRFSARQFPNYSSELNVNALLLGDSALYLCASSQHGTGESEQYFGPGTRLTVT.

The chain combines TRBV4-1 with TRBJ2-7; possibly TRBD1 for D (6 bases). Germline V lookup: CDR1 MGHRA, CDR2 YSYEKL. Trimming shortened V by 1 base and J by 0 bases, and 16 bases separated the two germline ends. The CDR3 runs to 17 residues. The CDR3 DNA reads TGCGCCAGCAGCCAAGTCTTGGGGCAGGGGCCCTCCTACGAGCAGTACTTC. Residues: CASSQVLGQGPSYEQYF.

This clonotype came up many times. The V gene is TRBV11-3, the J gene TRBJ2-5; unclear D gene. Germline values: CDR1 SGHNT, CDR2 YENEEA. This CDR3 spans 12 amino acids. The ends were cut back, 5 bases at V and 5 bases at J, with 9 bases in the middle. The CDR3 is CASSPDTETQYF. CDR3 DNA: TGTGCCAGCAGCCCGGATACTGAGACCCAGTACTTC.

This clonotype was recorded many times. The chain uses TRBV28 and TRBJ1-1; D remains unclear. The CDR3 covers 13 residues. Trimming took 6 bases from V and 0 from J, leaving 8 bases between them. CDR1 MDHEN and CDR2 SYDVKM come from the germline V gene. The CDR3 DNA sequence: TGTGCCAGCAGCTTTACCATGAACACTGAAGCTTTCTTT. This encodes CASSFTMNTEAFF.

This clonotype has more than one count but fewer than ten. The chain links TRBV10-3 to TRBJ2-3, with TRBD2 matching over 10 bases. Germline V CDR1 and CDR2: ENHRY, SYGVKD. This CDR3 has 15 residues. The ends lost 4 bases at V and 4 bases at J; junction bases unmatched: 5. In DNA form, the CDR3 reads TGTGCCATCAGTGCCGGACTAGCGGCAGCAGATACGCAGTATTTT. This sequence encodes CAISAGLAAADTQYF.

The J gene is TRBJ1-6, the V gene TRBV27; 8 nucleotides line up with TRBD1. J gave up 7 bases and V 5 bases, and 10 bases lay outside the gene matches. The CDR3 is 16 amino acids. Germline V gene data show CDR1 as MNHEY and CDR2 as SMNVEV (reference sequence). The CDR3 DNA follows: TGTGCCAGCAGTCCACTACGGACAGGGAAGAATTCACCCCTCCACTTT. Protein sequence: CASSPLRTGKNSPLHF.

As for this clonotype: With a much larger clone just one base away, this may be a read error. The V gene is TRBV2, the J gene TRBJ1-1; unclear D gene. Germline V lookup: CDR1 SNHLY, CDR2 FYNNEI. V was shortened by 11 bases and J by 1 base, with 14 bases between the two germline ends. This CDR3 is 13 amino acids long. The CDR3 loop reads CAGIPPRNTEAFF. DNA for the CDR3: TGTGCCGGCATCCCCCCTCGGAACACTGAAGCTTTCTTT.

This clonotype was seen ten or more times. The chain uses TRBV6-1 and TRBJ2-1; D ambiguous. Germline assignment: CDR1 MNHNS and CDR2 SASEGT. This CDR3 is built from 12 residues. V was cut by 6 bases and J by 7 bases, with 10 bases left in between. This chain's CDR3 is CASRDWGNEQFF. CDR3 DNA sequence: TGTGCCAGCAGAGACTGGGGTAATGAGCAGTTCTTC.

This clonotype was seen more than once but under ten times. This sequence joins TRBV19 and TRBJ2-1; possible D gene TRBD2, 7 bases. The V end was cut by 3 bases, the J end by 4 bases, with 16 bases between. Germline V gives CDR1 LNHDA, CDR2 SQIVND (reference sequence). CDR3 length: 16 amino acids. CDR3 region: CASSMSRGGGYNEQFF. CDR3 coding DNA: TGTGCCAGTAGTATGTCTAGGGGGGGCGGGTACAATGAGCAGTTCTTC. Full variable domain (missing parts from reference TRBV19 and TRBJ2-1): DGGITQSPKYLFRKEGQNVTLSCEQNLNHDAMYWYRQDPGQGLRLIYYSQIVNDFQKGDIAEGYSVSREKKESFPLTVTSAQKNPTAFYLCASSMSRGGGYNEQFFGPGTRLTVL.

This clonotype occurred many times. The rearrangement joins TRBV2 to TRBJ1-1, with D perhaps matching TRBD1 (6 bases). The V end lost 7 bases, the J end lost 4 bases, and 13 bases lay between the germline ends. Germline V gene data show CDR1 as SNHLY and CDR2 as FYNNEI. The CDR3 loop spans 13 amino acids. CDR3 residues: CASTNQGITEAFF. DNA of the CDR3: TGTGCCAGCACTAATCAGGGGATCACTGAAGCTTTCTTT.

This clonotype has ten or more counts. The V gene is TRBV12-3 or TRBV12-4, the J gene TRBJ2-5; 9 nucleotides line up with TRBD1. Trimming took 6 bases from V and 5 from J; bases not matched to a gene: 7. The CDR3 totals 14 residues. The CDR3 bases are TGTGCCAGCAGGGACGGACAGGGGCGGGAGACCCAGTACTTC. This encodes CASRDGQGRETQYF.

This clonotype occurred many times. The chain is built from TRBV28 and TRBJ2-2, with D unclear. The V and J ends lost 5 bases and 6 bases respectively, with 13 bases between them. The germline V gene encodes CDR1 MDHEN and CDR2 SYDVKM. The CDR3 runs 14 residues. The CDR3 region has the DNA TGTGCCAGCAGTCTCCTAGATGTGGCCGGGGAGCTGTTTTTT. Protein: CASSLLDVAGELFF.

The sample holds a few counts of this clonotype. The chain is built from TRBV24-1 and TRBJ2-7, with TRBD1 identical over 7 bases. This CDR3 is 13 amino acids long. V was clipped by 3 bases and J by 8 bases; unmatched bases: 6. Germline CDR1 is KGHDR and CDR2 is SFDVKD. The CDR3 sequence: CATSDRDSQKQYF. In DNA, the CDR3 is TGTGCCACCAGTGATCGGGACAGCCAGAAGCAGTACTTC.

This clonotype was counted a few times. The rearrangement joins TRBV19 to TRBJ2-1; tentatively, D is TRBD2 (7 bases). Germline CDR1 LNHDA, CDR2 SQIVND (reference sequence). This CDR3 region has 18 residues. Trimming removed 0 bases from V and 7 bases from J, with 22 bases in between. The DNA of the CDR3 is TGTGCCAGTAGTATAGATCTCTCGAGGACAGTGCGGGAGAATGAGCAGTTCTTC. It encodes CASSIDLSRTVRENEQFF.

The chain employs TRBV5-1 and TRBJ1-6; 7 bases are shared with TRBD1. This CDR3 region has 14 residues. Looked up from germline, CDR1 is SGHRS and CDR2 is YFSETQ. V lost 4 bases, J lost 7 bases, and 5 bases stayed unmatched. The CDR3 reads CASSQQGYNSPLHF. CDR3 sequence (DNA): TGCGCCAGCAGCCAACAGGGGTACAATTCACCCCTCCACTTT.

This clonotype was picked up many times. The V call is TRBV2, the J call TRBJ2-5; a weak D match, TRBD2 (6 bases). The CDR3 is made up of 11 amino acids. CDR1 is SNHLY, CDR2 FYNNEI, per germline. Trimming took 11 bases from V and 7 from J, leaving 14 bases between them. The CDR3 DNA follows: TGTGCCTCGGGCGGGGATGGGACCCAGTACTTC. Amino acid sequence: CASGGDGTQYF.

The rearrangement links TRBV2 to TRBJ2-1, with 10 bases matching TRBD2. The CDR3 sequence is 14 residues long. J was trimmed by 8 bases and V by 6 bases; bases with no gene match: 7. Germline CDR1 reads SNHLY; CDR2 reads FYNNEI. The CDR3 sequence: CASSLGLAIDEQFF. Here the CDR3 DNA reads TGTGCCAGCAGCTTGGGACTAGCGATTGATGAGCAGTTCTTC. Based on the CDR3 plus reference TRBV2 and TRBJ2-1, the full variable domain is EPEVTQTPSHQVTQMGQEVILRCVPISNHLYFYWYRQILGQKVEFLVSFYNNEISEKSEIFDDQFSVERPDGSNFTLKIRSTKLEDSAMYFCASSLGLAIDEQFFGPGTRLTVL.

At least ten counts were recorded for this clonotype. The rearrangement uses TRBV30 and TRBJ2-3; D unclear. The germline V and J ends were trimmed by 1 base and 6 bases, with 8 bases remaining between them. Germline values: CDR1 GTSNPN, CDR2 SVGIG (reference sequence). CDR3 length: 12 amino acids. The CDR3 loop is CAWSASSDTQYF. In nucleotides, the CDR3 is TGTGCCTGGAGTGCGAGTTCCGATACGCAGTATTTT. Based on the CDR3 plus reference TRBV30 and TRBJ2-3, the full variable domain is SQTIHQWPATLVQPVGSPLSLECTVEGTSNPNLYWYRQAAGRGLQLLFYSVGIGQISSEVPQNLSASRPQDRQFILSSKKLLLSDSGFYLCAWSASSDTQYFGPGTRLTVL.

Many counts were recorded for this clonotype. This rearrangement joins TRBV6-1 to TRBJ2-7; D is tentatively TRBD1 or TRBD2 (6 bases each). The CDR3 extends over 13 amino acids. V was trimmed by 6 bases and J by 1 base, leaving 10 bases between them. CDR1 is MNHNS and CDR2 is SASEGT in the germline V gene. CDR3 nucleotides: TGTGCCAGCAGGAGGGGGGAGTCCTACGAGCAGTACTTC. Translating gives CASRRGESYEQYF.